The clone carrying this T cell receptor (beta chain) was detected only a few times. What it recognizes is unknown. The data derive from a study of blood T cells in healthy people across ages. Points from the study as a whole: The unknown donor CMV status may have confounded expanded clonotype changes.

PCR was performed a second time for roughly 7 to 12 cycles using a sample-barcoded 5' primer and a J-beta primer mix. In TCRdb, the 5' RACE reads were re-called with MiXCR into one record per CDR3 protein. In the table there are over a million distinct CDR3 sequences, roughly a quarter of which are singletons. Germline CDR1 reads DFQATT; CDR2 reads SNEGSKA (reference sequence). V was trimmed by 0 bases and J by 5 bases, leaving 16 bases between them. The CDR3 extends over 16 amino acids. In addition, the sample was reused for a study of T cells of mothers and their children.

The chain uses TRBV20-1 and TRBJ2-2; perhaps TRBD2 as D (6 bases). What was sequenced was blood. The sequence came from a girl under 10 years old in good health. This CDR3 is CSARDLKAGLTGELFF. The CDR3 DNA sequence: TGCAGTGCTAGAGATCTTAAGGCGGGGTTGACCGGGGAGCTGTTTTTT.